This TCR beta chain comes out of a study of CD8 T cells in ankylosing spondylitis. The study's findings and limits: CD8+ cells made up the disease-linked clones, which were relatively rare in peripheral blood. Blood of patients with ankylosing spondylitis appeared to be characterized by a TCR beta motif of eight or nine highly homologous variants. Significant enrichment of disease-linked clones was reported in matched ankylosing spondylitis synovial fluid.

The CDR3 has 14 amino acids. V lost 3 bases to trimming and J lost 3 bases, with 10 bases between them. Worth noting for this clonotype: Its antigen is unidentified.

TCRdb re-called the 5' RACE reads with MiXCR, one entry per CDR3 protein. The sample lists about 27,000 distinct CDR3 sequences, approximately 7.9% seen once, with almost 30% in the top ten. The TCR comes from a male donor with ankylosing spondylitis or in good health (not recorded which). The sequenced sample consisted of blood. The V and J genes are TRBV12-3 or TRBV12-4 and TRBJ2-3; no clear D gene. CDR3 coding DNA: TGTGCCAGCAGTTTGGGCAGAATGACAGATACGCAGTATTTT. This sequence encodes CASSLGRMTDTQYF.